The 7 T cell receptor beta chains reported below all come from one sample, sequenced in a study of T cells after yellow fever vaccination. TCRdb re-called the 5' RACE reads through MiXCR, storing one row per CDR3 protein. The table lists 510,000 or so distinct CDR3 sequences, under 25% of them singletons. Specimen: PBMCs, collected 15 days after the yellow fever booster vaccination. These receptors all stem from a man aged 25-45 years who received the YFV17D yellow fever vaccine.

The J gene is TRBJ1-2, the V gene TRBV20-1; D is ambiguous. With 5 bases removed from V and 7 bases from J, the gap between germline ends came to 17 bases. Looked up from germline, CDR1 is DFQATT and CDR2 is SNEGSKA (reference sequence). The length of the CDR3 is 13 residues. The CDR3 spells CSAATGSLAGYTF. In DNA, the CDR3 is TGCAGTGCTGCGACCGGATCATTGGCTGGCTACACCTTC.

V usage is TRBV12-3 or TRBV12-4 and J usage is TRBJ2-3, with D uncertain. The CDR3 is made up of 16 amino acids. V gave up 6 bases and J gave up 2 bases, with 18 bases separating them. For the CDR3, the DNA is TGTGCCAGCAGCCCCGATCTATCGGGTTACACAGATACGCAGTATTTT. Translated: CASSPDLSGYTDTQYF.

CDR3 sequence: CSVGGLGQVNEQYF. The CDR3 DNA reads as TGCAGCGTTGGAGGCCTCGGACAGGTTAACGAGCAGTACTTC. This rearrangement joins TRBV29-1 to TRBJ2-7; TRBD1 agrees at 7 bases. V lost 4 bases, J lost 5 bases, and 11 bases stayed unmatched. The CDR3 sequence is 14 residues long. CDR1 and CDR2 (germline): SQVTM, ANQGSEA.

This clonotype turned up a few times. This rearrangement joins TRBV4-3 to TRBJ2-1; weak D call: TRBD1 (5 bases). Germline V lookup: CDR1 LGHNA, CDR2 YSLEER. The CDR3 consists of 15 residues. V was pared by 0 bases and J by 9 bases, with 15 bases between. The CDR3 loop is CASSQDGAAWGEQFF. DNA for the CDR3: TGCGCCAGCAGCCAAGATGGGGCTGCATGGGGTGAGCAGTTCTTC.

This clonotype was observed a handful of times. CDR3 sequence (DNA): TGTGCCAGCAGTTCCATGACTAGCGGGCGAGCCTACGAGCAGTACTTC. This sequence encodes CASSSMTSGRAYEQYF. V gene TRBV27 combines with J gene TRBJ2-7; 10 bases are shared with TRBD2. The J segment lost 2 bases and the V segment lost 4 bases, leaving 8 bases of the junction unmatched. CDR1 and CDR2 (germline): MNHEY, SMNVEV (reference sequence). This CDR3 comprises 16 residues.

The CDR3 loop reads CASSYSTGSYTQYF. DNA for the CDR3: TGTGCCAGCAGTTACTCGACAGGGAGCTACACGCAGTATTTT. The chain combines TRBV6-2 or TRBV6-3 with TRBJ2-3; 7 bases line up with TRBD1. With V trimmed by 0 bases and J by 9 bases, 6 bases remained unmatched. The CDR3 is made up of 14 amino acids. CDR1 and CDR2 (germline): MNHEY, SVGEGT.

The chain uses TRBV2 and TRBJ2-1, with TRBD2 matching 7 bases. V lost 5 bases to trimming and J lost 3 bases; unmatched junction nucleotides: 13. Germline assignment: CDR1 SNHLY and CDR2 FYNNEI. The CDR3 extends over 17 amino acids. CDR3 region: CASSKGGSSGIYNEQFF. The CDR3 DNA reads TGTGCCAGCAGTAAGGGAGGGTCTAGCGGTATCTACAATGAGCAGTTCTTC. Variable domain in full (rest from reference TRBV2 and TRBJ2-1): EPEVTQTPSHQVTQMGQEVILRCVPISNHLYFYWYRQILGQKVEFLVSFYNNEISEKSEIFDDQFSVERPDGSNFTLKIRSTKLEDSAMYFCASSKGGSSGIYNEQFFGPGTRLTVL.